This T cell receptor beta chain was recovered during a study of blood T cell repertoires in COVID-19. This table comes from immunoSEQ multiplex PCR, and its TCRdb copy is limited to in-frame clones, with some not included. The sample carries 130,000 to 150,000 clones, 81% recorded once. V was shortened by 3 bases and J by 3 bases, with 7 bases between the two germline ends. CDR3 length: 13 amino acids. Per the germline V gene, CDR1 is SGHTA and CDR2 is FQGNSA. The sequencing sample was made of peripheral blood. The chain is built from TRBV7-2 and TRBJ2-3; D remains ambiguous. The receptor was isolated from a human donor with acute or convalescent COVID-19. The donor label of this sample is uncertain. The CDR3 DNA reads as TGTGCCAGCAGCTTGAGGCTAACAGATACGCAGTATTTT. Amino acid sequence: CASSLRLTDTQYF. The full variable domain, in which reference TRBV7-2 and TRBJ2-3 provide the parts outside the CDR3, is GAGVSQSPSNKVTEKGKDVELRCDPISGHTALYWYRQSLGQGLEFLIYFQGNSAPDKSGLPSDRFSAERTGGSVSTLTIQRTQQEDSAVYLCASSLRLTDTQYFGPGTRLTVL.